The TCR beta chain under discussion was sequenced for a study of cytomegalovirus exposure and HLA in healthy donors. Whole-study results and caveats: What a later analysis showed was that several of the most significant clusters appeared linked to common viral pathogens.

On this clone itself: Its antigen is as yet unknown.

Germline assignment: CDR1 SGDLS and CDR2 YYNGEE. V shed 3 bases and J 4 bases; nucleotides not matched to a gene: 2. The CDR3 is 14 residues long. Use of 60 Vbeta and 13 Jbeta primers characterized the PCR. The method was immunoSEQ multiplex PCR; TCRdb's version includes in-frame clones alone and lacks a portion of them. The data contain approximately 100,000 clones, about 68% of them singletons. The clonotype comes from a human donor in good health. The rearrangement uses TRBV9 and TRBJ1-3; 9 bases agree with TRBD1. The sample comprised PBMCs. The CDR3 DNA is TGTGCCAGCAGCGGGACAGGGGTCGGAAACACCATATATTTT. Residues: CASSGTGVGNTIYF.